This is a list of T cell receptor beta chains from one sample in a study of neurological immune-mediated disorders. In TCRdb, the 5' RACE reads were re-called with MiXCR into one record per CDR3 protein. The table shows 45,000 to 55,000 distinct CDR3 sequences, with over 3.5% occurring only once. Material for sequencing was PBMCs. These receptors were taken from a man aged 55 to 70 with multiple sclerosis. Each CDR3 is given with its conserved first and last residue. D genes are given only for firm matches. Only some rows state a clone size, as once, few, many or a class for expanded clones.

v_gene	abundance	d_gene	len	j_gene	CDR3nt	CDR3aa
TRBV20-1	many	-	13	TRBJ2-1	TGCAGTGGTCTGGCGGGGCCTTACAATGAGCAGTTCTTC	CSGLAGPYNEQFF
TRBV5-1	many	TRBD1	21	TRBJ2-5	TGCGCCAGCAGCTTGGGCCCCAGGACAGGGGGATCATCGGGAAGTCAGGAGACCCAGTACTTC	CASSLGPRTGGSSGSQETQYF
TRBV20-1	many	-	13	TRBJ2-7	TGCAGTGCTAGAGATGGGGGGAACTACGAGCAGTACTTC	CSARDGGNYEQYF
TRBV2	many	-	14	TRBJ2-1	TGTGCCAGCACCGGGGGGCAGACCTACAATGAGCAGTTCTTC	CASTGGQTYNEQFF
TRBV20-1	many	-	12	TRBJ2-7	TGCAGTGCTTTCAGGGCCTCCTACGAGCAGTACTTC	CSAFRASYEQYF
TRBV20-1	many	TRBD1	13	TRBJ1-2	TGCAGTGCTAGGGAGACAGGGGACTATGGCTACACCTTC	CSARETGDYGYTF
TRBV12-3/TRBV12-4	many	-	13	TRBJ2-5	TGTGCCAGCACCCTGGGTGTAGATGGGACCCAGTACTTC	CASTLGVDGTQYF
TRBV18	-	-	11	TRBJ2-4	TGTGCCAGCTCTCCGGAGAACATTCAGTACTTC	CASSPENIQYF
TRBV5-6	many	-	18	TRBJ2-4	TGTGCCAGCAGCCTCGGACGCGTTTCTGGCTGGTCCAAAAACATTCAGTACTTC	CASSLGRVSGWSKNIQYF
TRBV29-1	many	-	14	TRBJ2-2	TGCAGCGGGGGACCCTTCGGGAACACCGGGGAGCTGTTTTTT	CSGGPFGNTGELFF
TRBV7-6	many	-	17	TRBJ2-2	TGTGCCAGCAGCCTTTTCACAGGGCTTCGTCACACCGGGGAGCTGTTTTTT	CASSLFTGLRHTGELFF
TRBV7-9	many	-	15	TRBJ2-3	TGTGCCAGCAGCTTAGGTAGCAGGAGCACAGATACGCAGTATTTT	CASSLGSRSTDTQYF
TRBV7-9	many	-	15	TRBJ2-2	TGTGCCAGCAGCGGGGGGACTTCCTTCACCGGGGAGCTGTTTTTT	CASSGGTSFTGELFF
TRBV20-1	many	TRBD2	14	TRBJ2-1	TGCAGTGCTAGAGCCGGGGGGGTGGGGAATGAGCAGTTCTTC	CSARAGGVGNEQFF
TRBV20-1	-	-	15	TRBJ1-1	TGCAGTGCTCACCGACAACCCTCTGAGAGCACTGAAGCTTTCTTT	CSAHRQPSESTEAFF
TRBV15	many	TRBD1	13	TRBJ1-2	TGTGCCACCAGCGGGGACAGATCATTGGGCTACACCTTC	CATSGDRSLGYTF
TRBV20-1	-	-	13	TRBJ2-3	TGCAGTGATATCAACACTAGCACAGATACGCAGTATTTT	CSDINTSTDTQYF
TRBV28	many	TRBD1	14	TRBJ1-5	TGTGCCAGCAGTGGGACAGTTAGCAATCAGCCCCAGCATTTT	CASSGTVSNQPQHF
TRBV18	many	TRBD2	16	TRBJ2-7	TGTGCCAGCTCACCTCCGGGACTAGCGGGACTCTACGAGCAGTACTTC	CASSPPGLAGLYEQYF
TRBV20-1	many	TRBD1	11	TRBJ1-2	TGCAGTGCTCTACAGGGGGCTGGCTACACCTTC	CSALQGAGYTF
TRBV7-9	many	TRBD2	20	TRBJ2-3	TGTGCCAGCAGCTTAGAGAGACCGCACTTCCTAGCGGGATACACAGATACGCAGTATTTT	CASSLERPHFLAGYTDTQYF
TRBV27	many	-	13	TRBJ1-1	TGTGCCAGCGCCTCGGGAGGGAACACTGAAGCTTTCTTT	CASASGGNTEAFF
TRBV7-2	many	TRBD2	16	TRBJ2-7	TGTGCCAGCAGCCCCCGGACTAGCGGGAGAGCGTCCGAGCAGTACTTC	CASSPRTSGRASEQYF
TRBV10-3	few	-	15	TRBJ1-5	TGTGCCATCAGTGAAGACAGCATCCCGGGGCAGCCCCAGCATTTT	CAISEDSIPGQPQHF
TRBV5-1	many	-	15	TRBJ2-2	TGCGCCAGCAGTCCCCGGGGTACGAACACCGGGGAGCTGTTTTTT	CASSPRGTNTGELFF
TRBV12-3/TRBV12-4	many	TRBD2	15	TRBJ2-7	TGTGCCAGCAGTCCTGGGACTAGCGGGATTCGGGAGCAGTACTTC	CASSPGTSGIREQYF